Sequencing of this T cell receptor (beta chain) was carried out in a study of shared clonotypes between healthy human individuals. Terminally differentiated effector memory CD45RA+ cells were excluded by CCR7 positive selection of CD45RO-negative cells. Those who donated, Caucasian adults without exception, all lived in Nashville, Tennessee. TCRdb keeps only in-frame clones here, not all; method: immunoSEQ multiplex PCR. The sample has approximately 2,000,000 clones, 80% to 95% seen once. Broader study findings: Naive subsets generally exceeded memory subsets in estimated richness. Relative to clonotypes present in all four donors, those not shared had lower generation probabilities.

Turning to this clone: As yet, its antigen is unknown.

CDR1 and CDR2 from the germline V gene are LNHDA and SQIVND (reference sequence). The CDR3 is made up of 18 amino acids. Trimming stripped 4 bases from V and 0 bases from J, with 18 bases between. The rearrangement joins TRBV19 to TRBJ1-4; D not resolved. Sequenced material: naive CD8+ T cells from PBMCs. The TCR sequence derives from a man aged 18 to 30 in good health. Some clones in this sample may be carry-over from other donors' samples. The CDR3 DNA follows: TGTGCCAGTAGTACGGTAAATTCGGGCTTCGCAACTAATGAAAAACTGTTTTTT. This gives the protein CASSTVNSGFATNEKLFF.